A selection of T cell receptor beta chains follows, all from one sample in a study of read filtering for tumor transcriptome and immune sequencing. TCRdb re-analysed the reads in MiXCR, keeping a single row per CDR3 protein. This table has about 93,000 distinct CDR3 sequences, 20% to 25% appearing once. Sequenced input: a population of CD138-negative cells sorted from bone marrow. The receptors stem from a donor aged 40 or older with multiple myeloma. Both conserved end residues are part of each CDR3. The order of the fields is CDR3 protein, CDR3 DNA, V gene, CDR3 length, J gene, D gene, clone size. A D gene is named only where the DNA matches it firmly. Rows may omit the clone size; those that give it use once, few, many or a size class.

CDR3 protein: CASSDGTRQETQYF
CDR3 DNA: TGTGCCAGCAGTGACGGGACTAGACAAGAGACCCAGTACTTC
V gene: TRBV2
CDR3 length: 14
J gene: TRBJ2-5
D gene: TRBD2
clone size: many

CDR3 protein: CASCRDSSSPLHF
CDR3 DNA: TGTGCCAGCTGCCGGGACAGTAGTTCACCCCTCCACTTT
V gene: TRBV2
CDR3 length: 13
J gene: TRBJ1-6
D gene: TRBD1
clone size: many

CDR3 protein: CASSARGTGKNSPLHF
CDR3 DNA: TGTGCCAGCAGTGCCCGCGGGACAGGGAAAAATTCACCCCTCCACTTT
V gene: TRBV6-1
CDR3 length: 16
J gene: TRBJ1-6
D gene: TRBD1
clone size: many

CDR3 protein: CASSESVDTQYF
CDR3 DNA: TGTGCCAGCAGTGAATCGGTGGATACGCAGTATTTT
V gene: TRBV2
CDR3 length: 12
J gene: TRBJ2-3
D gene: .
clone size: many

CDR3 protein: CSARDRVAAHYGYTF
CDR3 DNA: TGCAGTGCCAGGGACAGGGTCGCCGCTCACTATGGCTACACCTTC
V gene: TRBV20-1
CDR3 length: 15
J gene: TRBJ1-2
D gene: TRBD1
clone size: many

CDR3 protein: CASSWWGGLASGELFF
CDR3 DNA: TGTGCCAGCAGCTGGTGGGGTGGGCTAGCCTCCGGGGAGCTGTTTTTT
V gene: TRBV7-2
CDR3 length: 16
J gene: TRBJ2-2
D gene: .
clone size: many

CDR3 protein: CASSGTTSTDTQYF
CDR3 DNA: TGTGCCAGCTCAGGGACGACTAGCACAGATACGCAGTATTTT
V gene: TRBV2
CDR3 length: 14
J gene: TRBJ2-3
D gene: .
clone size: many

CDR3 protein: CASSSPSLSGANVLTF
CDR3 DNA: TGTGCCAGTAGTTCCCCGTCCCTGTCTGGGGCCAACGTCCTGACTTTC
V gene: TRBV19
CDR3 length: 16
J gene: TRBJ2-6
D gene: .
clone size: .

CDR3 protein: CASQDGRGHGELFF
CDR3 DNA: TGTGCCAGCCAGGACGGCAGAGGTCACGGGGAGCTGTTTTTT
V gene: TRBV2
CDR3 length: 14
J gene: TRBJ2-2
D gene: .
clone size: many

CDR3 protein: CASSLQVVGTEAFF
CDR3 DNA: TGTGCCAGCAGCTTACAGGTAGTGGGCACTGAAGCTTTCTTT
V gene: TRBV7-9
CDR3 length: 14
J gene: TRBJ1-1
D gene: .
clone size: few

CDR3 protein: CASSEGTSGTDTQYF
CDR3 DNA: TGCGCCAGCAGCGAAGGGACTAGCGGTACAGATACGCAGTATTTT
V gene: TRBV5-1
CDR3 length: 15
J gene: TRBJ2-3
D gene: TRBD2
clone size: many

CDR3 protein: CASSSPKGNQPQHF
CDR3 DNA: TGTGCCAGCAGCTCCCCTAAGGGCAATCAGCCCCAGCATTTT
V gene: TRBV7-9
CDR3 length: 14
J gene: TRBJ1-5
D gene: .
clone size: many

CDR3 protein: CSAGHITEAFF
CDR3 DNA: TGCAGCGCCGGACATATAACTGAAGCTTTCTTT
V gene: TRBV29-1
CDR3 length: 11
J gene: TRBJ1-1
D gene: .
clone size: many

CDR3 protein: CASSTHRTPNGYTF
CDR3 DNA: TGTGCCAGCAGCACCCACAGGACCCCCAATGGCTACACCTTC
V gene: TRBV9
CDR3 length: 14
J gene: TRBJ1-2
D gene: .
clone size: .

CDR3 protein: CASFAWDRGTGELFF
CDR3 DNA: TGTGCCAGCTTTGCATGGGACAGGGGGACCGGGGAGCTGTTTTTT
V gene: TRBV6-1
CDR3 length: 15
J gene: TRBJ2-2
D gene: TRBD1
clone size: few

CDR3 protein: CSAREGGAQPQHF
CDR3 DNA: TGCAGTGCTAGAGAGGGGGGGGCCCAGCCCCAGCATTTT
V gene: TRBV20-1
CDR3 length: 13
J gene: TRBJ1-5
D gene: .
clone size: many

CDR3 protein: CASSPGQGGSEQFF
CDR3 DNA: TGCGCCAGCAGCCCGGGACAGGGGGGGTCTGAGCAGTTCTTC
V gene: TRBV5-1
CDR3 length: 14
J gene: TRBJ2-1
D gene: TRBD1
clone size: many

CDR3 protein: CASSQLAAQETQYF
CDR3 DNA: TGTGCCAGCAGCCAACTAGCGGCACAAGAGACCCAGTACTTC
V gene: TRBV3-1
CDR3 length: 14
J gene: TRBJ2-5
D gene: TRBD2
clone size: .

CDR3 protein: CASISNREGGQPQHF
CDR3 DNA: TGTGCCAGCATCTCCAACCGGGAAGGGGGACAGCCCCAGCATTTT
V gene: TRBV28
CDR3 length: 15
J gene: TRBJ1-5
D gene: .
clone size: few

CDR3 protein: CASSVAFHNEQFF
CDR3 DNA: TGTGCCAGCAGCGTAGCTTTTCATAATGAGCAGTTCTTC
V gene: TRBV9
CDR3 length: 13
J gene: TRBJ2-1
D gene: .
clone size: many

CDR3 protein: CSAPVGPTNTGELFF
CDR3 DNA: TGCAGTGCCCCCGTGGGACCTACGAACACCGGGGAGCTGTTTTTT
V gene: TRBV20-1
CDR3 length: 15
J gene: TRBJ2-2
D gene: .
clone size: many

CDR3 protein: CATHQGGGTEAFF
CDR3 DNA: TGTGCCACTCATCAGGGTGGCGGCACTGAAGCTTTCTTT
V gene: TRBV2
CDR3 length: 13
J gene: TRBJ1-1
D gene: .
clone size: many

CDR3 protein: CATTGANTGELFF
CDR3 DNA: TGTGCCACAACAGGGGCGAACACCGGGGAGCTGTTTTTT
V gene: TRBV7-3
CDR3 length: 13
J gene: TRBJ2-2
D gene: TRBD1
clone size: many

CDR3 protein: CASSLGLRAGYF
CDR3 DNA: TGTGCCAGCAGTTTAGGCCTTAGGGCGGGGTATTTT
V gene: TRBV28
CDR3 length: 12
J gene: TRBJ2-3
D gene: .
clone size: many

CDR3 protein: CASTREASPLHF
CDR3 DNA: TGTGCCAGCACTCGGGAGGCTTCACCCCTCCACTTT
V gene: TRBV12-3/TRBV12-4
CDR3 length: 12
J gene: TRBJ1-6
D gene: .
clone size: many

CDR3 protein: CASSATGDLSYEQYF
CDR3 DNA: TGTGCCAGCAGTGCAACAGGTGATCTCTCCTACGAGCAGTACTTC
V gene: TRBV25-1
CDR3 length: 15
J gene: TRBJ2-7
D gene: .
clone size: many